This TCR beta chain was sequenced in a study of shared clonotypes between healthy human individuals. TCRdb keeps only in-frame clones here, not all; method: immunoSEQ multiplex PCR. The sample holds about 960,000 clones, 76% seen once. Everyone who donated was a Caucasian adult who lived in Nashville, Tennessee. This clone was observed a few times. The CDR3 has 15 residues. Germline V gives CDR1 LNHNV, CDR2 YYDKDF (reference sequence). V was trimmed by 5 bases and J by 10 bases, leaving 18 bases between them. The receptor's source is a man aged 18 to 29 in good health. What was sequenced was memory CD4+ T cells sorted from blood. Subset indicated: CD45RA-negative fraction. The V call is TRBV15, the J call TRBJ1-6; D possibly corresponds to TRBD1 (5 bases). The CDR3 protein is CATSQLLGGWSPLHF. The DNA of the CDR3 is TGTGCCACCAGCCAGCTTTTGGGGGGGTGGTCACCCCTCCACTTT.